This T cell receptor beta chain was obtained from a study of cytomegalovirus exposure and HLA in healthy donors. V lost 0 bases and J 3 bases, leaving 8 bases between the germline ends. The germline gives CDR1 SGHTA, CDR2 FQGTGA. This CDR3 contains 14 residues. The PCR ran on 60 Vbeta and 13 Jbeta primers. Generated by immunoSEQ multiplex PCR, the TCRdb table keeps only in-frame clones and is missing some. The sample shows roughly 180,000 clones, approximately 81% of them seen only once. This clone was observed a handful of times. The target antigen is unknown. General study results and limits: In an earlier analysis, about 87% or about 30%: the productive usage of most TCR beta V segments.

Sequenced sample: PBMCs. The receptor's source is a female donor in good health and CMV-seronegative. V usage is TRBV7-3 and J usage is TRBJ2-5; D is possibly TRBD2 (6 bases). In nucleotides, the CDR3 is TGTGCCAGCAGCTTAACGGGCGGGGAAGAGACCCAGTACTTC. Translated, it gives CASSLTGGEETQYF.